The clone carrying this TCR beta chain has ten or more counts. The antigen remains undetermined. Scientists amplified the TCR beta CDR3 regions from RNA transcripts. Following a first-round RT-PCR that used HTBI primers, a second-round multiplex PCR was carried out. One entry per CDR3 protein, called by TCRdb with MiXCR from the multiplex PCR reads. The sample contains 580,000 or so distinct CDR3 sequences, less than 40% of which appear only once. The hyperthyroidism patients had a new diagnosis of under 2 months' duration and were aged 18 to 65. Other autoimmune diseases, uncontrolled infections, pregnancy or lactation ruled patients out of participation. Losses at the gene ends were 3 bases for V and 0 bases for J; bases not matched to a gene: 9. Germline loops: CDR1 KGHDR, CDR2 SFDVKD. The CDR3 consists of 18 residues. This record comes from a study of Graves' ophthalmopathy and Graves' hyperthyroidism. Findings and limits, study-wide: Most expanded clonotypes from thyroid (those above 0.001 frequency) were also found in blood. A classifier, a 13-signature model, separated ophthalmopathy from stable hyperthyroidism with 87.88% sensitivity and around 80% specificity.

The sequence was collected from an adult man with Graves' hyperthyroidism. The V and J genes are TRBV24-1 and TRBJ2-2, with 7 positions matching TRBD1. Sequenced: peripheral blood or thyroid tissue (not recorded which). In DNA, the CDR3 is TGTGCCACCAGTGATCCGGAAACGACAGGGACGAACACCGGGGAGCTGTTTTTT. Its translation is CATSDPETTGTNTGELFF.